Sequencing of this T cell receptor beta chain was carried out in a study of vaccination effects on CD4 cells after COVID-19. Across the whole study: Vaccination of participants consisted of two doses of either the BNT162b2 or mRNA-1273 vaccine. Study-wide findings and caveats: Early post-infection timepoints were missing from the study, which also had few convalescent patients. The study found marked clonal contraction of infection- and vaccine-induced clones late after vaccination.

Assay: immunoSEQ multiplex PCR; the TCRdb copy retains only in-frame clones and omits some. The sample holds about 70,000 clones; 80% are singletons and the top ten take 12%. The CDR3 is 14 residues long. Germline CDR1 LGHDT, CDR2 YNNKEL (reference sequence). V gave up 1 base and J gave up 10 bases, with 11 bases separating them. Before sequencing, viral peptide pools were used by the ViraFEST assay to expand antigen-specific CD4+ T cells. With about ten days of culture completed, CD4+ T cells were isolated. The vaccine recipients had no prior SARS-CoV-2 infection, with negative nucleocapsid antibodies. It was with roughly 9.5 IU/ml IL-2 and around 10 ug/ml peptides that some 2 million PBMC per well were cultured. On this clone itself: Its antigen is not identified.

The sequence was obtained from a human donor who received a COVID-19 vaccine. V usage is TRBV3-1 (or the pseudogene TRBV3-2) and J usage is TRBJ1-6; D remains ambiguous. The material was CD4+ T cells from PBMCs cultured with SARS-CoV-2 spike peptides, obtained before COVID-19 vaccination. The DNA of the CDR3 is TGTGCCAGCAGCCAAGTTCAGGCGAGCTCACCCCTCCACTTT. This sequence encodes CASSQVQASSPLHF.